The subject of this entry is one TCR beta chain. The CDR3 is 15 residues long. CDR1 and CDR2 from the germline V gene are SGHDT and YYEEEE. The trim removed 0 bases at V and 6 bases at J, leaving 5 bases unmatched. The record originates from a study of somatic mutations in cytotoxic T cells in rheumatoid arthritis. Sequencing was performed with immunoSEQ multiplex PCR; in TCRdb, only in-frame clones are kept and a portion is missing. The sample gives roughly 11,000 clones, around 68% of which show up once; 8% to 10% is in the top ten. Input material: CD8+ T cells sorted from blood. The V and J genes are TRBV5-6 and TRBJ1-2; 10 bases align to TRBD1. The TCR sequence derives from a man aged 70 or older in good health. The CDR3 nucleotides are TGTGCCAGCAGCTTGGGGGGGACAGGGGTACATGGCTACACCTTC. Its protein product is CASSLGGTGVHGYTF.